This record covers a single T cell receptor (beta chain). Its antigen remains unknown. Germline CDR1 reads SGHVS; CDR2 reads FNYEAQ. The CDR3 has 18 amino acids. Unmatched junction bases numbered 9, after V lost 4 bases and J lost 0 bases. This specimen comes from a study of OX40 agonist ivuxolimab in advanced cancers. At the level of the study: Patients took ivuxolimab, an agonistic anti-OX40 (CD134) antibody. Partial responses were achieved by three patients, one with hepatocellular carcinoma and two with cutaneous melanoma. Study findings and constraints: Expanded clones belonging to CD8+ T cells outnumbered, on average, those of CD4+. CD4+ and CD8+ blood T cells expanded clonally by week 6 at 0.1 to 3.0 mg/kg.

Here immunoSEQ multiplex PCR was the method, and the copy in TCRdb shows in-frame clones only, minus some. Here the sample spans tens of thousands of clones, around 90% being singletons. The sample here was CD4+ or CD8+ T cells sorted from blood, taken in a trial of the OX40 agonist ivuxolimab. The chain joins TRBV7-6 to TRBJ2-1; 10 nucleotides line up with TRBD2. The source is an adult with an advanced solid tumor such as melanoma, head and neck, liver or kidney cancer. The CDR3 spells CASSSMASGGSSYNEQFF. CDR3 coding DNA: TGTGCCAGCAGCTCGATGGCTAGCGGGGGAAGCTCCTACAATGAGCAGTTCTTC.